The source of this T cell receptor (beta chain) is a study of T-cell reconstitution after alpha-beta-depleted transplantation in children. This clonotype was seen ten or more times. A TCRbeta library incorporating unique molecular identifiers was prepared. MiXCR was run by TCRdb on the PCR reads, yielding one entry per CDR3 protein. The table lists roughly 300,000 distinct CDR3 sequences, around a tenth of them singletons. This CDR3 region has 15 residues. CDR1 GTSNPN and CDR2 SVGIG come from the germline V gene (reference sequence). Deletions cut 2 bases from V and 0 bases from J, with 10 bases between.

The source of this sequence is a male patient between 2 and 15 years old who had a stem cell transplant for chronic granulomatous disease, so the T cells may come from the graft donor. V gene TRBV30 combines with J gene TRBJ1-4, with D hard to call. The specimen comprised peripheral blood, sampled 180 days after TCRalphabeta/CD19-depleted stem cell transplant. The CDR3 sequence: CAWSMSSSTNEKLFF. CDR3 DNA sequence: TGTGCCTGGAGTATGTCGTCCTCAACTAATGAAAAACTGTTTTTT.